Listed below are T cell receptor beta chains from one sample, sequenced in a study of tumor and adjacent non-tumor tissue in lung cancer. One entry per CDR3 protein results from TCRdb running MiXCR on the multiplex PCR reads. The sample holds around 80,000 distinct CDR3 sequences, more than 65% seen once. The sequenced sample consisted of distant non-tumor lung tissue. These receptor sequences come from a man aged 65-85 years with non-small cell lung cancer. CDR3s include the opening cysteine and the closing phenylalanine or tryptophan. The order of the fields is clone size, V gene, J gene, D gene, CDR3 protein, CDR3 DNA. The D gene is left open where the match is weak. Expanded clones get a size class; other rows say once, few or many, or leave the size out.

>.|TRBV6-2/TRBV6-3|TRBJ1-1|TRBD1
CASSTRQGTNSEASF
TGTGCCAGCAGTACGAGACAGGGGACGAACAGTGAAGCGTCCTTT
>.|TRBV30|TRBJ2-7|.
CAWRTSTDSSYEQYF
TGTGCCTGGAGAACTAGTACAGATAGCTCCTACGAGCAGTACTTC
>.|TRBV19|TRBJ2-1|TRBD1
CASSGQEAYNEQFF
TGTGCCAGTAGTGGACAGGAGGCCTACAATGAGCAGTTCTTC
>.|TRBV4-1|TRBJ1-4|.
CASSPLREGDEKLFF
TGCGCCAGCAGCCCGCTTAGGGAGGGCGATGAAAAACTGTTTTTT
>few|TRBV27|TRBJ1-5|.
CASSLYSGGNQPQHF
TGTGCCAGCAGTTTATACTCGGGAGGCAATCAGCCCCAGCATTTT
>.|TRBV12-3/TRBV12-4|TRBJ1-3|TRBD1
CASSRLGTGIESGNTIYF
TGTGCCAGCAGTCGTCTCGGGACAGGGATCGAATCTGGAAACACCATATATTTT
>.|TRBV6-1|TRBJ2-1|.
CASSGRGELNEQFF
TGTGCAAGCAGTGGGAGAGGGGAATTGAATGAGCAGTTCTTC
>.|TRBV4-2|TRBJ2-5|.
CSSNQGDRTGETQYF
TGTTCCAGCAACCAGGGAGATAGGACGGGAGAGACCCAGTACTTC
>.|TRBV25-1|TRBJ1-2|.
CASSQWDGYTF
TGTGCCAGCAGCCAATGGGATGGCTACACCTTC
>.|TRBV28|TRBJ1-1|.
CASSGSWGKGEVTEAVF
TGTGCCAGCTCCGGGTCTTGGGGCAAGGGGGAGGTTACTGAAGCTGTCTTT
>.|TRBV29-1|TRBJ1-2|.
CSILQMGAYGYTF
TGCAGCATTCTCCAGATGGGAGCCTATGGATACACCTTC
>.|TRBV6-6|TRBJ1-6|.
CARSSSLSDRINLPLHF
TGTGCCAGGAGTTCTTCACTCTCGGACAGAATTAATTTACCCCTCCACTTT
>.|TRBV12-3/TRBV12-4|TRBJ1-5|.
CARSPAGQPQHF
TGTGCCAGGAGCCCCGCTGGCCAACCCCAGCATTTT
>.|TRBV11-2|TRBJ2-3|TRBD1
CASSRGQSNTDTLYF
TGTGCCAGCAGCCGGGGACAGTCTAACACAGATACGCTGTATTTT
>.|TRBV6-6|TRBJ2-2|TRBD1
CASTYANLDWTGPTEELFF
TGTGCCAGCACTTACGCAAACTTAGATTGGACAGGGCCCACCGAGGAGCTGTTTTTT
>.|TRBV29-1|TRBJ1-2|.
CSDERGKANYDYTF
TGCAGCGACGAGAGAGGGAAGGCTAACTATGACTACACCTTC
>.|TRBV6-5|TRBJ1-5|TRBD1
CASTLGQTNQSQHF
TGTGCCAGCACTCTGGGACAGACGAATCAGTCCCAGCATTTT
>.|TRBV5-5|TRBJ1-1|.
CASSLGVNTEAFF
TGTGCCAGCAGTTTAGGGGTGAACACTGAAGCTTTCTTT
>.|TRBV6-5|TRBJ2-3|.
CATSYYETNTDTQYF
TGTGCCACCAGTTACTACGAGACCAACACAGATACGCAGTATTTT
>.|TRBV10-1|TRBJ2-2|.
CVSSDLAPKTGELFF
TGCGTCAGCAGTGATTTAGCCCCGAAGACCGGGGAGTTGTTTTTT
>.|TRBV7-8|TRBJ2-3|.
CASSFLLWGSADTLYF
TGTGCCAGTAGCTTCTTATTATGGGGAAGCGCAGATACGCTGTATTTT
>once|TRBV20-1|TRBJ2-1|TRBD2
CSALRGRAVPNKQFF
TGCAGTGCACTCCGCGGGAGGGCCGTTCCCAATAAGCAGTTCTTC
>many|TRBV7-9|TRBJ1-5|.
CASSQDSNQPQHF
TGTGCCAGCAGCCAGGATAGCAATCAGCCCCAGCATTTT
>.|TRBV11-2|TRBJ2-7|.
CACNLGTGTYEQYF
TGTGCTTGCAACTTGGGGACGGGGACCTACGAGCAGTACTTC
>.|TRBV12-3/TRBV12-4|TRBJ1-3|.
CASSLRLSENTIYF
TGTGCCAGCAGTTTAAGGCTCTCTGAAAACACTATATATTTT
>once|TRBV20-1|TRBJ2-3|.
CSALNTDTQYF
TGCAGTGCTCTTAACACAGATACGCAGTATTTT
>.|TRBV4-1|TRBJ2-1|.
CASSQAQSYIEQFF
TGTGCCAGCAGCCAGGCCCAATCCTACATTGAGCAGTTCTTC
>.|TRBV6-2/TRBV6-3|TRBJ1-1|.
CASSTRKGRNTEAFF
TGTGCCAGTAGTACGAGAAAGGGGAGGAACACTGAAGCTTTCTTT
>.|TRBV6-1|TRBJ2-7|.
CAGSDYPTNREQYF
TGTGCCGGCAGTGATTACCCAACGAACAGGGAGCAATACTTC
>.|TRBV12-3/TRBV12-4|TRBJ1-1|.
CDSSKNTEAFF
TGTGACAGTTCGAAGAACACTGAAGCTTTCTTT
>.|TRBV11-1|TRBJ2-7|.
CASSSSETTYEQYF
TGTGCCAGCAGCTCCAGTGAAACAACCTATGAGCAGTACTTC
>.|TRBV29-1|TRBJ2-7|.
CSVVLGDVAYEHYF
TGCAGCGTTGTTTTAGGGGACGTGGCCTACGAGCATTACTTC
>few|TRBV20-1|TRBJ1-2|TRBD1
CSASGTAYGYTF
TGCAGTGCTAGTGGGACAGCCTATGGCTACACCTTC
>.|TRBV10-3|TRBJ1-2|.
CAITKERDNLYGYTF
TGTGCCATCACTAAGGAACGGGACAACCTATATGGCTACACTTTC
>.|TRBV11-2|TRBJ2-1|.
CASSLECLGRTYYNKQFF
TGTGCCAGCAGCTTAGAATGTCTGGGGCGGACTTACTACAATAAGCAGTTCTTC
>once|TRBV13|TRBJ2-7|.
CGSSPLKLVEQYF
TGTGGCAGCAGCCCACTAAAACTAGTGGAGCAGTATTTC
>few|TRBV7-9|TRBJ2-1|.
CACSPSGDGNNEQFF
TGTGCCTGCAGCCCCTCCGGGGACGGAAATAATGAGCAGTTCTTC
>few|TRBV6-1|TRBJ2-3|.
CASSESSFTHYF
TGTGCCAGTAGTGAATCGAGTTTTACGCACTATTTT
>.|TRBV6-1|TRBJ2-4|.
CARSEGAGSKIQYF
TGTGCCAGAAGTGAAGGGGCAGGGTCAAAAATTCAGTACTTC
>.|TRBV14|TRBJ2-3|.
CASSPSAGKDMQYF
TGTGCCAGCAGCCCGTCGGCGGGGAAAGATATGCAGTATTTT
>.|TRBV11-2|TRBJ2-1|TRBD2
CARGLAGGASEQLF
TGTGCCAGAGGCTTAGCGGGGGGGGCCAGTGAGCAGCTCTTC
>.|TRBV11-1|TRBJ1-2|.
CASNLYRYCYTF
TGTGCCAGCAACCTATACAGATATTGCTACACCTTC
>.|TRBV11-3|TRBJ1-1|.
CASSPAANIDALF
TGTGCCAGCAGCCCCGCGGCGAACATTGATGCTCTCTTT
>.|TRBV11-2|TRBJ1-1|.
CASRFWNSEAFF
TGTGCCAGCCGGTTCTGGAACTCTGAAGCTTTCTTT
>few|TRBV20-1|TRBJ2-7|.
CSAIPLVGVSYEQYF
TGCAGTGCTATCCCTTTGGTGGGAGTATCCTACGAGCAGTACTTC
>.|TRBV29-1|TRBJ2-5|.
CSAKPYLLTGQETQNF
TGCAGCGCCAAGCCCTACCTCCTGACAGGCCAAGAAACCCAGAACTTC
>.|TRBV20-1|TRBJ2-3|TRBD2
CSVAVAGGKDTQYF
TGCAGTGTCGCAGTAGCGGGAGGTAAAGATACGCAGTATTTT
>many|TRBV4-2|TRBJ2-5|.
CASSQGDRTGETQYF
TGTGCCAGCAGCCAGGGAGATAGGACGGGAGAGACCCAGTACTTC
>.|TRBV11-2|TRBJ1-1|.
CVSRFGNTETFF
TGTGTCAGCCGGTTCGGGAACACTGAAACTTTCTTT
>many|TRBV7-8|TRBJ2-7|.
CTSSLALAQGSYEQYF
TGTACCAGCAGCTTAGCTTTGGCGCAGGGCTCCTACGAGCAGTACTTC
>.|TRBV28|TRBJ2-1|.
CASSIHLQGGSYEQFF
TGTGCCAGCAGTATACATCTACAGGGAGGGTCCTACGAGCAGTTCTTC
>.|TRBV12-5|TRBJ1-4|.
CANGLWWVEEKLFF
TGTGCTAATGGTTTGTGGTGGGTAGAAGAAAAACTATTTTTT